One TCR beta chain is described in this entry. What it binds is not known. Expansion with viral peptide pools was applied to antigen-specific CD4+ T cells by the ViraFEST assay prior to sequencing. Subsequent to a culture period of under 11 days, CD4+ T cells were isolated. The infection with SARS-CoV-2 (confirmed by PCR) occurred in this person between March and December 2020. After under 2.5 million PBMC were placed in each well, they were cultured with approximately 9.4 IU/ml IL-2 and approximately 9.6 ug/ml peptides. IL-2 medium supplanted half the medium on days 3 and 7. This entry is derived from a study of vaccination effects on CD4 cells after COVID-19. General study points: Vaccine- and infection-induced clones showed marked clonal contraction late following vaccination. Convalescent patients in the study were few, and early post-infection timepoints were absent.

Profiling relied on immunoSEQ multiplex PCR, and the TCRdb table lists in-frame clones only, not all of them. The table lists more than 35,000 clones, approximately 77% of them singletons, with around 28% in the top ten. This specimen was CD4+ T cells from PBMCs cultured with a peptide pool, taken before COVID-19 vaccination. The sequence was collected from a human donor who had a prior SARS-CoV-2 infection.

CDR3 sequence: CASSELLGGGADNTEAFF. Here the CDR3 DNA reads TGCGCCAGCAGTGAGCTGCTTGGGGGCGGGGCAGATAACACTGAAGCTTTCTTT. This rearrangement joins TRBV10-2 to TRBJ1-1; D is perhaps TRBD1 (6 bases). Trimming took 2 bases from V and 2 from J, leaving 21 bases between them. CDR3 length: 18 amino acids. The germline V gene has CDR1 WSHSY and CDR2 SAAADI.